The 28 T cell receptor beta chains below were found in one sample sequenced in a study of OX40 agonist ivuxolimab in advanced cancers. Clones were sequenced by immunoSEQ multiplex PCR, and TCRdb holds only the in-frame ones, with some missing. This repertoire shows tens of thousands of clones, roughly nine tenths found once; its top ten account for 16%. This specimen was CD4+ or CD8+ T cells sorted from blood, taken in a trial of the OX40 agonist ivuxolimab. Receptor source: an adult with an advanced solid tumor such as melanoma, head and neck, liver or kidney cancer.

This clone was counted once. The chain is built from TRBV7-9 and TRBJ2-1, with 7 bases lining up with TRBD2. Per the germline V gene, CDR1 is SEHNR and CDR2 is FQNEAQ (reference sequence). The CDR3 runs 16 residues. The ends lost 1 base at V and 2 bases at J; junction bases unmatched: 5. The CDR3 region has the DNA TGTGCCAGCAGCTTAGAGGCTAGCGGTACCTACAATGAGCAGTTCTTC. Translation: CASSLEASGTYNEQFF.

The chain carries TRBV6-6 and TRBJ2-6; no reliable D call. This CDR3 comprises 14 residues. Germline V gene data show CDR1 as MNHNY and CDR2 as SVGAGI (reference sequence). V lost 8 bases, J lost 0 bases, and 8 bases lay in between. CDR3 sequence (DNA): TGTGCCAGCTTGGGGAACTCTGGGGCCAACGTCCTGACTTTC. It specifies CASLGNSGANVLTF.

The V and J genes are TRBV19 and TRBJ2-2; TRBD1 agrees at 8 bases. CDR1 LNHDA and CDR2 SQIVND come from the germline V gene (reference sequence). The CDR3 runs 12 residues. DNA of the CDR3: TGTGTTAGACAGGGGCACACCGGGGAGCTGTTTTTT. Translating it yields CVRQGHTGELFF.

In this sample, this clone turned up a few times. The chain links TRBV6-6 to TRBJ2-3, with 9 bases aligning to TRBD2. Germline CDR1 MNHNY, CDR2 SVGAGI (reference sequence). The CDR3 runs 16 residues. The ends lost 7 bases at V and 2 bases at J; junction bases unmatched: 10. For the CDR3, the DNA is TGTGCCAGCAAGAGGCTAGCGGGGCTAATCACAGATACGCAGTATTTT. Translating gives CASKRLAGLITDTQYF.

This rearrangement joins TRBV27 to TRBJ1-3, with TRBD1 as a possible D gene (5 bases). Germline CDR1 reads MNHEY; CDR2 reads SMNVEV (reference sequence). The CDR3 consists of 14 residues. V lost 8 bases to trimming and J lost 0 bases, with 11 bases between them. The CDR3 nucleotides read TGTGCCAGCCGGGACTCGAGCTCTGGAAACACCATATATTTT. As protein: CASRDSSSGNTIYF.

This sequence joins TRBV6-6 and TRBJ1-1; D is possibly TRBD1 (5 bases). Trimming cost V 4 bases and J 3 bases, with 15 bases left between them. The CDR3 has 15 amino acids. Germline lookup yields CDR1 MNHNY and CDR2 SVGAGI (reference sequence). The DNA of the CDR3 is TGTGCCAGCAGTTTACGGTGGGGAGGGGACACTGAAGCTTTCTTT. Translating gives CASSLRWGGDTEAFF.

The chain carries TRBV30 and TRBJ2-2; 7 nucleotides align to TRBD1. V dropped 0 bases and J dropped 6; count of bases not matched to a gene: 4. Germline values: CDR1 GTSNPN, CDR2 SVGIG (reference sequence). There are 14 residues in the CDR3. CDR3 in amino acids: CAWSVSGGPGELFF. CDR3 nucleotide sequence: TGTGCCTGGAGTGTCTCAGGGGGACCCGGGGAGCTGTTTTTT.

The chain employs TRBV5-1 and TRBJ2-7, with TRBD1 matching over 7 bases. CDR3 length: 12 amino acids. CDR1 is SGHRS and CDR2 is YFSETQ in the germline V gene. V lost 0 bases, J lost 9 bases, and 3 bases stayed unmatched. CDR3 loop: CASSLAQGVQYF. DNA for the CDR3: TGCGCCAGCAGCTTGGCCCAGGGGGTGCAGTACTTC.

This chain's CDR3 is CASSRDREGEQYF. The CDR3 DNA is TGTGCCAGCAGCCGGGACAGGGAAGGCGAGCAGTACTTC. V gene TRBV5-4 combines with J gene TRBJ2-7; 9 bases align to TRBD1. J was trimmed by 6 bases and V by 4 bases; bases with no gene match: 5. Germline lookup yields CDR1 SGHNT and CDR2 YYREEE (reference sequence). This CDR3 is 13 amino acids long.

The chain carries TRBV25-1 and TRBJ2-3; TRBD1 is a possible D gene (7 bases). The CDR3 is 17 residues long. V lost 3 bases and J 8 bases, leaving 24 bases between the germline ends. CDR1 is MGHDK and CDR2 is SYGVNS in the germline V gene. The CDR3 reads CASSDMAGGEKGGTQYF. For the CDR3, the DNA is TGTGCCAGCAGTGATATGGCAGGGGGAGAGAAGGGGGGTACGCAGTATTTT.

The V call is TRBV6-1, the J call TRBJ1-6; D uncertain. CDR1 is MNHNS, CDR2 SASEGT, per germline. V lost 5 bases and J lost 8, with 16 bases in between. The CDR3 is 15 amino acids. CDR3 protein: CASSLLEDGYSPLHF. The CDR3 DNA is TGTGCCAGCAGTTTGCTTGAGGACGGATATTCACCCCTCCACTTT.

Here the CDR3 DNA reads TGTGCCAGCAGCTCTTACAGGGAAACACTTACCTACAATGAGCAGTTCTTC. It codes for CASSSYRETLTYNEQFF. The V call is TRBV11-2, the J call TRBJ2-1; D possibly corresponds to TRBD1 (6 bases). Germline CDR1 SGHAT, CDR2 FQNNGV. The CDR3 has 17 amino acids. Trimming took 4 bases from V and 2 from J, leaving 18 bases between them.

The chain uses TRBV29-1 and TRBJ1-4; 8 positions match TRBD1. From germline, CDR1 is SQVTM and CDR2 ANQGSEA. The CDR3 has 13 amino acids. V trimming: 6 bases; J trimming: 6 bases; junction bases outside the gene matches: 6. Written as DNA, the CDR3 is TGCAGCGTCAAGACAGGGGCGTATGAAAAACTGTTTTTT. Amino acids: CSVKTGAYEKLFF.

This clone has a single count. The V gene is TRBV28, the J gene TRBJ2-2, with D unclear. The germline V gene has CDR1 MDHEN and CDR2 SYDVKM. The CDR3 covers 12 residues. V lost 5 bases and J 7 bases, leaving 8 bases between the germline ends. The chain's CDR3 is CASSPFIGELFF. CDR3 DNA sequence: TGTGCCAGCAGTCCCTTTATCGGGGAGCTGTTTTTT.

CDR3 in DNA: TGCGCCAGCAGTGAGTACGTAAACACTGAAGCTTTCTTT. Its translation: CASSEYVNTEAFF. J is TRBJ1-1 and V is TRBV10-1; no clear D. Trimming removed 1 base from V and 2 bases from J, with 5 bases in between. The length of the CDR3 is 13 residues. From germline, CDR1 is WNHNN and CDR2 SYGVQD (reference sequence).

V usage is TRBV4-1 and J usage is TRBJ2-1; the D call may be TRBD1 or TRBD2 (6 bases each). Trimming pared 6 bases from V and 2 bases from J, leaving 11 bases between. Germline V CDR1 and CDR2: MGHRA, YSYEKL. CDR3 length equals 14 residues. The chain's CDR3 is CASRGGGPYNEQFF. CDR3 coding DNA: TGCGCCAGCAGGGGGGGCGGACCCTACAATGAGCAGTTCTTC.

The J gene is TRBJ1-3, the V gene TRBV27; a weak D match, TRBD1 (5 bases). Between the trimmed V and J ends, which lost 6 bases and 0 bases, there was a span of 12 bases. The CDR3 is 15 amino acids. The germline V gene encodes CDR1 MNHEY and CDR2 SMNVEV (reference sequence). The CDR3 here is CASRPAGGSGNTIYF. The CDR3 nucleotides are TGTGCCAGCAGGCCCGCTGGGGGCTCTGGAAACACCATATATTTT.

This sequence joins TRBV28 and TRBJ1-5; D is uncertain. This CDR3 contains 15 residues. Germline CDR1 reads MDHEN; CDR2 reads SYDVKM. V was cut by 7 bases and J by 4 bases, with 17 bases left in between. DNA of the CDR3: TGTGCCAGCATGTGGACGTCAAGGCGGAATCAGCCCCAGCATTTT. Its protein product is CASMWTSRRNQPQHF.

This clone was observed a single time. The CDR3 protein is CASSSPEGAGANVLTF. The CDR3 nucleotides read TGCGCCAGCAGCTCACCGGAAGGGGCTGGGGCCAACGTCCTGACTTTC. The V gene is TRBV5-2, the J gene TRBJ2-6; the D call in the table, TRBD1, was not verified against the DNA. TRBV5-2 is an annotated pseudogene. The CDR3 length is 16 residues.

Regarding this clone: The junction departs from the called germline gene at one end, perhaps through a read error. CDR3 protein: CASSHPGRESLF. The CDR3 DNA follows: TGCGCCAGCAGCCACCCGGGAAGGGAGTCCCTTTTC. The chain links TRBV4-1 to TRBJ1-2, with D uncertain. Germline assignment: CDR1 MGHRA and CDR2 YSYEKL. The CDR3 sequence is 12 residues long.

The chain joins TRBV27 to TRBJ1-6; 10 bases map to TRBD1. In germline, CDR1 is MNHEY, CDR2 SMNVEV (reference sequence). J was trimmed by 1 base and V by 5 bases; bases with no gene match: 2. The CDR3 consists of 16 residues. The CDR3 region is CASSRQGASYNSPLHF. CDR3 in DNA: TGTGCCAGCAGTAGACAGGGGGCTTCCTATAATTCACCCCTCCACTTT.

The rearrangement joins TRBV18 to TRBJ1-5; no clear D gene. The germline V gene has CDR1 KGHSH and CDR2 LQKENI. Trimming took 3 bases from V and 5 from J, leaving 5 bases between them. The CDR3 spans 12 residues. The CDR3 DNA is TGTGCCAGCTCACCGAGGGATCAGCCCCAGCATTTT. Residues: CASSPRDQPQHF.

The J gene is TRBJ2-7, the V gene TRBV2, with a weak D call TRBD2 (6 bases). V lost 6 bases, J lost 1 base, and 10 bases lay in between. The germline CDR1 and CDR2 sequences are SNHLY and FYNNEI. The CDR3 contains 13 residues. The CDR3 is CASRRDFSYEQYF. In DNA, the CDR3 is TGTGCCAGCAGACGGGACTTTTCCTACGAGCAGTACTTC.

Here the CDR3 DNA reads TGTGCCAGCTCACCTGACGGACCTAATGAAAAACTGTTTTTT. This codes for CASSPDGPNEKLFF. V gene TRBV18 combines with J gene TRBJ1-4; D is unclear. V was trimmed by 3 bases and J by 3 bases, leaving 8 bases between them. Germline values: CDR1 KGHSH, CDR2 LQKENI. The CDR3 is made up of 14 amino acids.

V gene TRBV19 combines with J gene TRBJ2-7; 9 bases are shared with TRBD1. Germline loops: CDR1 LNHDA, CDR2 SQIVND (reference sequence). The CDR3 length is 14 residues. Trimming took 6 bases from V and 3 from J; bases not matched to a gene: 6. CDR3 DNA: TGTGCCAGTAGAATGGGGACAGGGTTCTACGAGCAGTACTTC. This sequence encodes CASRMGTGFYEQYF.

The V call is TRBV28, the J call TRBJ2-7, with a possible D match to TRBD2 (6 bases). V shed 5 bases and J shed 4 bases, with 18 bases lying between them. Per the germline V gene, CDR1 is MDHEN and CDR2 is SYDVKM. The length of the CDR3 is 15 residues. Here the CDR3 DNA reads TGTGCCAGCAGTGAAACTCGGGACTCTTCTTACGAGCAGTACTTC. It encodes CASSETRDSSYEQYF. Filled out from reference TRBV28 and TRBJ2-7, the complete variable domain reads DVKVTQSSRYLVKRTGEKVFLECVQDMDHENMFWYRQDPGLGLRLIYFSYDVKMKEKGDIPEGYSVSREKKERFSLILESASTNQTSMYLCASSETRDSSYEQYFGPGTRLTVT.

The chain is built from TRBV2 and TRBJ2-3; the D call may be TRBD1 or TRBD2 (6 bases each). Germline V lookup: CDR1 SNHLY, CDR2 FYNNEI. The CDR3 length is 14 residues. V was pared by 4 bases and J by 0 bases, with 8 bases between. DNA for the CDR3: TGTGCCAGCAGTGGGGGGGCCAGCACAGATACGCAGTATTTT. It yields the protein CASSGGASTDTQYF.

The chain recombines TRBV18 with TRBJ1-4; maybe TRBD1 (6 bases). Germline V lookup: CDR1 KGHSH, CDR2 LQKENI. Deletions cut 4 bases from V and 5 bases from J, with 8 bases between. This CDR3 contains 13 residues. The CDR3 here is CASSRGQNEKLFF. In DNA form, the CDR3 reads TGTGCCAGCTCACGCGGACAGAATGAAAAACTGTTTTTT.